Below are 30 T cell receptor beta chains sequenced from a single sample in a study of tissue T cells after allogeneic stem cell transplantation. The table came from immunoSEQ multiplex PCR; TCRdb's copy has only in-frame clones and leaves some out. Altogether fewer than 30,000 clones are present, around 70% being singletons, with the ten largest covering approximately 8%. The specimen was tissue from the ileum, collected at autopsy. Receptor source: a female donor older than 55 with lung cancer.

This clone has just a few counts. The gene calls are TRBV6-5 and TRBJ2-1; 9 bases are a match to TRBD2. V dropped 5 bases and J dropped 6; count of bases not matched to a gene: 8. Germline V gene data show CDR1 as MNHEY and CDR2 as SVGAGI. This CDR3 comprises 15 residues. For the CDR3, the DNA is TGTGCCAGCAGTATAGCGGGAGCGGTCGGCAATGAGCAGTTCTTC. Its translation: CASSIAGAVGNEQFF.

The chain uses TRBV7-2 and TRBJ1-3, with D uncertain. This CDR3 comprises 14 residues. Germline CDR1 SGHTA, CDR2 FQGNSA. Trimming left V 5 bases short and J 5 bases short, with 13 bases between. CDR3 coding DNA: TGTGCCAGCAGCCCAAGCCAGGTCCGAAACACCATATATTTT. This translates into CASSPSQVRNTIYF.

The J gene is TRBJ2-7, the V gene TRBV18; 8 bases match TRBD1. The CDR3 contains 15 residues. Germline CDR1 KGHSH, CDR2 LQKENI. The V segment lost 5 bases and the J segment 1 base; nucleotides outside the gene matches: 7. The CDR3 nucleotides are TGTGCCAGCTCATCGGACAGGGCCGGTTCCTACGAGCAGTACTTC. Amino acids: CASSSDRAGSYEQYF.

The chain uses TRBV2 and TRBJ2-5, with 9 bases identical to TRBD1. The CDR3 is 15 amino acids. V trimming: 7 bases; J trimming: 4 bases; junction bases outside the gene matches: 10. Germline V gives CDR1 SNHLY, CDR2 FYNNEI. The CDR3 DNA reads as TGTGCCAGCAAAACAGGGGGCGCGAGAGGAGAGACCCAGTACTTC. As protein: CASKTGGARGETQYF.

This clone was counted a few times. This chain joins TRBV15 and TRBJ1-5; maybe TRBD1 (5 bases). The CDR3 covers 16 residues. In germline, CDR1 is LNHNV, CDR2 YYDKDF (reference sequence). V gave up 1 base and J gave up 6 bases, with 16 bases separating them. CDR3 protein: CATSRVTGAGGQPQHF. The CDR3 region has the DNA TGTGCCACCAGCAGAGTTACCGGGGCCGGGGGTCAGCCCCAGCATTTT. Looking up the rest from reference TRBV15 and TRBJ1-5 gives the full variable domain: DAMVIQNPRYQVTQFGKPVTLSCSQTLNHNVMYWYQQKSSQAPKLLFHYYDKDFNNEADTPDNFQSRRPNTSFCFLDIRSPGLGDTAMYLCATSRVTGAGGQPQHFGDGTRLSIL.

The chain has TRBV18 and TRBJ2-1; possible D gene TRBD2, 5 bases. Germline CDR1 KGHSH, CDR2 LQKENI. The CDR3 is 15 residues long. Trimming removed 5 bases at V and 1 base at J, with 12 bases between. This CDR3 reads CASSSARVSYNEQFF. DNA of the CDR3: TGTGCCAGCTCATCCGCGAGGGTATCCTACAATGAGCAGTTCTTC. The complete variable domain, with remaining parts taken from reference TRBV18 and TRBJ2-1, reads NAGVMQNPRHLVRRRGQEARLRCSPMKGHSHVYWYRQLPEEGLKFMVYLQKENIIDESGMPKERFSAEFPKEGPSILRIQQVVRGDSAAYFCASSSARVSYNEQFFGPGTRLTVL.

The genes are TRBV9 and TRBJ2-1; D not certain. The CDR3 is made up of 14 amino acids. CDR1 and CDR2 (germline): SGDLS, YYNGEE. Trimming took off 3 bases at V and 5 bases at J, with 12 bases between the two ends. CDR3 sequence reads: CASSARLSDNEQFF. Here the CDR3 DNA reads TGTGCCAGCAGCGCCCGACTCAGCGACAATGAGCAGTTCTTC.

The rearrangement joins TRBV20-1 to TRBJ1-1; D is uncertain. The CDR3 spans 13 residues. Trimming shortened V by 3 bases and J by 4 bases, and 12 bases separated the two germline ends. CDR1 and CDR2 from the germline V gene are DFQATT and SNEGSKA (reference sequence). Here the CDR3 reads CSASGIGFTEAFF. The CDR3 region has the DNA TGCAGTGCTAGTGGGATTGGTTTCACTGAAGCTTTCTTT.

This clone was counted between two and nine times. V is TRBV5-1 and J is TRBJ2-7; 12 nucleotides line up with TRBD1. J lost 1 base, V lost 6 bases, and 8 bases had no gene match. The germline CDR1 and CDR2 sequences are SGHRS and YFSETQ. The CDR3 has 16 residues. The CDR3 spells CASNPGTGGLSYEQYF. Written as DNA, the CDR3 is TGCGCCAGCAACCCGGGGACAGGGGGCCTATCCTACGAGCAGTACTTC.

By frequency in the sample, this clone is medium-sized. The chain employs TRBV9 and TRBJ1-4, with D maybe TRBD1 (5 bases). Germline CDR1 is SGDLS and CDR2 is YYNGEE. Trimming took off 4 bases at V and 7 bases at J, with 23 bases between the two ends. The CDR3 spans 17 residues. The CDR3 protein is CASSRAPVGRGGEKLFF. The DNA for the CDR3 is TGTGCCAGCAGCCGCGCTCCCGTGGGGCGGGGAGGTGAAAAACTGTTTTTT.

V is TRBV10-2 and J is TRBJ1-4; D ambiguous. The CDR3 length is 19 residues. Trimming took 4 bases from V and 4 from J, leaving 25 bases between them. Per the germline V gene, CDR1 is WSHSY and CDR2 is SAAADI. The chain's CDR3 is CASSGTRARGGNINEKLFF. Written as DNA, the CDR3 is TGCGCCAGCAGTGGAACTCGAGCTCGGGGAGGGAACATTAATGAAAAACTGTTTTTT.

The V and J genes are TRBV6-5 and TRBJ2-7; weak D call: TRBD1 (5 bases). CDR3 length: 12 residues. The V gene lost 8 bases and the J gene lost 2 bases, with 10 bases spanning the gap. Germline V gene data show CDR1 as MNHEY and CDR2 as SVGAGI. The CDR3 nucleotides are TGTGCCAGCCGAGGCAGGGCCTACGAGCAGTACTTC. Its translation: CASRGRAYEQYF.

The sample holds a few counts of this clone. The rearrangement joins TRBV19 to TRBJ2-7; D not certain. Trimming removed 4 bases at V and 0 bases at J, with 13 bases between. The CDR3 is 15 residues long. Germline V gene sequence: CDR1 LNHDA, CDR2 SQIVND (reference sequence). The CDR3 loop is CASSTSSLSSYEQYF. CDR3 DNA sequence: TGTGCCAGTAGTACCTCCAGTCTAAGCTCCTACGAGCAGTACTTC.

The sample holds one count of this clone. The chain recombines TRBV12-3 or TRBV12-4 with TRBJ1-2; 9 positions match TRBD1. Unmatched junction bases numbered 3, after V lost 6 bases and J lost 4 bases. CDR3 size: 13 residues. As DNA, the CDR3 is TGTGCCAGCAGGGGACAGGGATCCTATGGCTACACCTTC. Amino acid sequence: CASRGQGSYGYTF.

The chain has TRBV9 and TRBJ1-3; D call uncertain. The V and J ends lost 7 bases and 0 bases respectively, with 11 bases between them. The CDR3 length is 14 residues. Germline assignment: CDR1 SGDLS and CDR2 YYNGEE. The CDR3 spells CASGDLSSGNTIYF. Written as DNA, the CDR3 is TGTGCCAGCGGGGATCTCAGCTCTGGAAACACCATATATTTT. Together with reference TRBV9 and TRBJ1-3, the CDR3 gives the full variable domain: DSGVTQTPKHLITATGQRVTLRCSPRSGDLSVYWYQQSLDQGLQFLIQYYNGEERAKGNILERFSAQQFPDLHSELNLSSLELGDSALYFCASGDLSSGNTIYFGEGSWLTVV.

This chain connects TRBV9 to TRBJ2-3; D gene ambiguous. This CDR3 region has 15 residues. The V and J ends lost 4 bases and 4 bases respectively, with 16 bases between them. Germline lookup yields CDR1 SGDLS and CDR2 YYNGEE. CDR3 amino acids: CASSTSPRSADTQYF. In DNA, the CDR3 is TGTGCCAGCAGCACATCACCCCGCTCCGCAGATACGCAGTATTTT. Together with reference TRBV9 and TRBJ2-3, the CDR3 gives the full variable domain: DSGVTQTPKHLITATGQRVTLRCSPRSGDLSVYWYQQSLDQGLQFLIQYYNGEERAKGNILERFSAQQFPDLHSELNLSSLELGDSALYFCASSTSPRSADTQYFGPGTRLTVL.

This rearrangement joins TRBV11-3 to TRBJ2-1; D unclear. The V end lost 3 bases, the J end lost 4 bases, and 7 bases lay between the germline ends. The CDR3 runs to 13 residues. Germline V gene lookup returns CDR1 SGHNT and CDR2 YENEEA. CDR3 DNA sequence: TGTGCCAGCAGCTTCCAGGATTACAATGAGCAGTTCTTC. Translated, it gives CASSFQDYNEQFF.

This rearrangement joins TRBV4-1 to TRBJ2-2; weak D call: TRBD1 (6 bases). CDR1 and CDR2 (germline): MGHRA, YSYEKL. The CDR3 loop spans 13 amino acids. The V gene lost 3 bases and the J gene lost 7 bases, with 9 bases spanning the gap. CDR3 sequence reads: CASSHTGIGELFF. The CDR3 DNA follows: TGCGCCAGCAGCCATACAGGGATCGGGGAGCTGTTTTTT.

The rearrangement uses TRBV10-1 and TRBJ2-3; 7 positions match TRBD2. Looked up from germline, CDR1 is WNHNN and CDR2 is SYGVQD (reference sequence). This CDR3 region has 17 residues. V shed 0 bases, J shed 4 bases, and the junction held 10 bases outside the gene matches. The CDR3 protein is CASSESRLADLSDTQYF. The CDR3 region has the DNA TGCGCCAGCAGTGAGTCGCGGCTAGCGGATCTCTCAGATACGCAGTATTTT.

V usage is TRBV29-1 and J usage is TRBJ2-2; possibly TRBD1 for D (6 bases). The germline CDR1 and CDR2 sequences are SQVTM and ANQGSEA. With 2 bases removed from V and 4 bases from J, the gap between germline ends came to 8 bases. The CDR3 spans 13 residues. The CDR3: CSVERQATGELFF. Written as DNA, the CDR3 is TGCAGCGTTGAAAGACAGGCCACCGGGGAGCTGTTTTTT.

This sequence joins TRBV12-3 or TRBV12-4 and TRBJ1-2; D gene unclear. Trimming took off 3 bases at V and 1 base at J, with 3 bases between the two ends. CDR3 length equals 12 residues. The CDR3 reads CASSFLNYGYTF. The CDR3 DNA follows: TGTGCCAGCAGTTTCCTTAACTATGGCTACACCTTC.

The chain carries TRBV21-1 and TRBJ2-2; the table's D call, TRBD1, has no DNA check behind it. TRBV21-1 is reported as a pseudogene. There are 16 residues in the CDR3. The CDR3 here is CASSKRGRVVAGELFF. DNA for the CDR3: TGTGCCAGCAGCAAACGCGGCAGGGTAGTCGCCGGGGAGCTGTTTTTT.

The chain combines TRBV19 with TRBJ2-7; tentative D call: TRBD2 (7 bases). The CDR3 spans 14 residues. With 4 bases removed from V and 4 bases from J, the gap between germline ends came to 14 bases. CDR1 LNHDA and CDR2 SQIVND come from the germline V gene (reference sequence). CDR3: CASSTGGFGYEQYF. The CDR3 DNA sequence: TGTGCCAGTAGTACGGGGGGCTTTGGGTACGAGCAGTACTTC.

V usage is TRBV2 and J usage is TRBJ1-5; no reliable D call. In germline, CDR1 is SNHLY, CDR2 FYNNEI. The CDR3 has 14 residues. Trimming stripped 4 bases from V and 5 bases from J, with 12 bases between. CDR3 loop: CASSAPDLDQPQHF. In DNA, the CDR3 is TGTGCCAGCAGTGCCCCGGACCTTGATCAGCCCCAGCATTTT.

The chain is built from TRBV5-4 and TRBJ2-7, with D unclear. V dropped 0 bases and J dropped 2 bases, with 9 bases sitting between them. Germline CDR1 reads SGHNT; CDR2 reads YYREEE (reference sequence). CDR3 length: 14 residues. The CDR3 coding sequence is TGTGCCAGCAGCTTGGGGTCAGTAACCTACGAGCAGTACTTC. This codes for CASSLGSVTYEQYF.

The CDR3 DNA follows: TGTGCCAGCAGTCAAACGGCGACTAGCGGGGCTAAAGAGACCCAGTACTTC. This sequence encodes CASSQTATSGAKETQYF. The chain recombines TRBV27 with TRBJ2-5, with 11 positions matching TRBD2. V trimming: 5 bases; J trimming: 3 bases; junction bases outside the gene matches: 11. Per germline, CDR1 MNHEY and CDR2 SMNVEV (reference sequence). The CDR3 covers 17 residues.

This chain connects TRBV7-8 to TRBJ1-3; no clear D gene. The germline gives CDR1 SGHVS, CDR2 FQNEAQ. The CDR3 has 14 amino acids. The V end lost 3 bases, the J end lost 2 bases, and 8 bases lay between the germline ends. CDR3: CASSFTRTGNTIYF. The CDR3 DNA reads as TGTGCCAGCAGCTTTACGCGAACTGGAAACACCATATATTTT.

V gene TRBV7-6 combines with J gene TRBJ2-7, with 11 bases fitting TRBD1. V lost 1 base and J lost 3; bases outside the gene matches: 2. In germline, CDR1 is SGHVS, CDR2 FNYEAQ. This CDR3 spans 15 amino acids. This CDR3 is CASSLGTGGHYEQYF. The CDR3 DNA reads TGTGCCAGCAGCTTAGGGACAGGGGGCCACTACGAGCAGTACTTC.

In its sample, this clone was seen a few times. CDR3 nucleotide sequence: TGTGCCAGCAAAGGACTAGCGGACTACGAGCAGTACTTC. Protein sequence: CASKGLADYEQYF. The chain joins TRBV12-3 or TRBV12-4 to TRBJ2-7, with 10 bases fitting TRBD2. V dropped 7 bases and J dropped 3; count of bases not matched to a gene: 3. This CDR3 is 13 amino acids long.

This chain uses TRBV7-3 with TRBJ2-2; no definite D call. The germline V gene encodes CDR1 SGHTA and CDR2 FQGTGA. This CDR3 spans 14 amino acids. The V end lost 5 bases, the J end lost 1 base, and 8 bases lay between the germline ends. CDR3 loop: CASSQDWNTGELFF. The CDR3 DNA reads TGTGCCAGCAGCCAAGACTGGAACACCGGGGAGCTGTTTTTT. The variable domain in full, with the rest retrieved from reference TRBV7-3 and TRBJ2-2, is GAGVSQTPSNKVTEKGKYVELRCDPISGHTALYWYRQSLGQGPEFLIYFQGTGAADDSGLPNDRFFAVRPEGSVSTLKIQRTERGDSAVYLCASSQDWNTGELFFGEGSRLTVL.